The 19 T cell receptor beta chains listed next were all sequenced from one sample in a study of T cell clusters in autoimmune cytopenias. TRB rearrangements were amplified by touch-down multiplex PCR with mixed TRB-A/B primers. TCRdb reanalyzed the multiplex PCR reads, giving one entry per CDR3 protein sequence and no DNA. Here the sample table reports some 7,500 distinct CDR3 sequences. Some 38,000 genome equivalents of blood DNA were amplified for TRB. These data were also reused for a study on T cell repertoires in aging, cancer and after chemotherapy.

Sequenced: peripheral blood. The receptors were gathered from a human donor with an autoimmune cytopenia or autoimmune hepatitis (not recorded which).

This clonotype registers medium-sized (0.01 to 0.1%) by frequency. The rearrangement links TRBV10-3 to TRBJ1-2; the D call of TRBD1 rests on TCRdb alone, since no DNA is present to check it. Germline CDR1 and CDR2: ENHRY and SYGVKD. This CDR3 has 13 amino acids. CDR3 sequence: CAINNVDRGNYTF.

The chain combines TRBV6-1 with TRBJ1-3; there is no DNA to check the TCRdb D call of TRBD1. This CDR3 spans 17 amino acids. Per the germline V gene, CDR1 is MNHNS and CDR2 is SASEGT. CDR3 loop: CASSEDLTATSGNTIYF.

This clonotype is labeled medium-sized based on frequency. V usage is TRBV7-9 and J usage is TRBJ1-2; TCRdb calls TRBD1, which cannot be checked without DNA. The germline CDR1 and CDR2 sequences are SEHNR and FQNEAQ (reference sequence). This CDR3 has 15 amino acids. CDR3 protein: CASSLRDRGRDGYTF.

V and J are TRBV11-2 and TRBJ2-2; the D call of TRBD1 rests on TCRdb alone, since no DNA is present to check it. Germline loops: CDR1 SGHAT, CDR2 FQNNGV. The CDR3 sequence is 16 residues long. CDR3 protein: CASSFVSGQGTGELFF.

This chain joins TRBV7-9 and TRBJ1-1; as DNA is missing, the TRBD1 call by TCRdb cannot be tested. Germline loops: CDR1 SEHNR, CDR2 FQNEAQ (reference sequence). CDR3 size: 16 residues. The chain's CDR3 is CASSLVRGGLRSEAFF.

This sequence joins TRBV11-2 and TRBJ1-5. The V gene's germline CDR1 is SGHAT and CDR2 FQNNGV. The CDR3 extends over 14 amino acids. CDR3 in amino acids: CASSRDFAVGPQHF.

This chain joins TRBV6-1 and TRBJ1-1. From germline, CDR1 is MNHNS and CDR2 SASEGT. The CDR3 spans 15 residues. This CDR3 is CASSEVNGGYTEAFF.

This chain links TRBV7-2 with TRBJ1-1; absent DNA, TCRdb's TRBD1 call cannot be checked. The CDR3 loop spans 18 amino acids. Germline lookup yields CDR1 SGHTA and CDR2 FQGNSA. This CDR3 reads CASSLRGGTGALNTEAFF.

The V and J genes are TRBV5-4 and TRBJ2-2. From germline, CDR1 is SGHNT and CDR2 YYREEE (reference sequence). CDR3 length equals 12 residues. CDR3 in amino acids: CASSLPPGELFF. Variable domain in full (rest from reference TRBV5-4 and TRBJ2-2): ETGVTQSPTHLIKTRGQQVTLRCSSQSGHNTVSWYQQALGQGPQFIFQYYREEENGRGNFPPRFSGLQFPNYSSELNVNALELDDSALYLCASSLPPGELFFGEGSRLTVL.

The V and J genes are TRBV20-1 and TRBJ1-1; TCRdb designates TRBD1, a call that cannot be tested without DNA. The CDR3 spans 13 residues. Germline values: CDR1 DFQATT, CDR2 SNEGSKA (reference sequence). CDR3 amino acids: CSASRGENTEAFF.

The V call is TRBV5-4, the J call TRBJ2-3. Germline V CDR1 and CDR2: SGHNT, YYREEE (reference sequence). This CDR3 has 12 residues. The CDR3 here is CASSFLTDTQYF.

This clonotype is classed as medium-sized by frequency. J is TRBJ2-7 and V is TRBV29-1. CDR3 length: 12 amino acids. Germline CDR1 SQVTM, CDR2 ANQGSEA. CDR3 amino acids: CSVELAGDEQYF.

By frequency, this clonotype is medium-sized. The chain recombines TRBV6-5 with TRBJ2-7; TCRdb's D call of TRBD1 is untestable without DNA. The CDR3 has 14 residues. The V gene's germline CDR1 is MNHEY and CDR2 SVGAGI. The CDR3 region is CASSLTERVNEQYF.

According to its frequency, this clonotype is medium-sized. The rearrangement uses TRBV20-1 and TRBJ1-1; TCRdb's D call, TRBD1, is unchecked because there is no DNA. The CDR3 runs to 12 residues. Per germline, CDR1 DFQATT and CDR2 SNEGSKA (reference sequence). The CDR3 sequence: CSAPDTDTEAFF.

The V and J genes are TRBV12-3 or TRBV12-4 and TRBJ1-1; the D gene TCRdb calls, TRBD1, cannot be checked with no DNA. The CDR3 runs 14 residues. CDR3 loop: CASSLLGRGTEAFF.

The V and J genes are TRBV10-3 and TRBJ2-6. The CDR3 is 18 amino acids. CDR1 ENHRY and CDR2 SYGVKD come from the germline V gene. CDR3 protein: CAISGPQAQNSGANVLTF.

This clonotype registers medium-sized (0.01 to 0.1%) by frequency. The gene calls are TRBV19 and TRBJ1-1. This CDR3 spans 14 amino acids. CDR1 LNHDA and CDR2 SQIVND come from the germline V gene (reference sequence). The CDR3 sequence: CASSIFDGNTEAFF.

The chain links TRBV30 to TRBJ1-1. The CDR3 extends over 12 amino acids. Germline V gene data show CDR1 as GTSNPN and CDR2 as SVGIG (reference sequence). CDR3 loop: CAWSVGSTEAFF.

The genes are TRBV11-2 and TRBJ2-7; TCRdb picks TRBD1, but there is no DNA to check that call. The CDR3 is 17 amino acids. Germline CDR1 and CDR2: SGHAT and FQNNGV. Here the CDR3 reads CASSVQRGQAGVYEQYF.